This T cell receptor (beta chain) was sequenced in a study of cytomegalovirus exposure and HLA in healthy donors. Study information: Some 200 million T cells yielded 110 million or so unique TCR beta sequences in earlier analysis.

For this clone: Its cognate antigen is unknown. One end of the junction is discordant with germline, which a read error may explain.

PCR was performed using 60 Vbeta and 13 Jbeta primers. Libraries were prepared by immunoSEQ multiplex PCR; TCRdb keeps only in-frame clonotypes and omits some of them. This sample yields some 180,000 clones, of which 83% are seen a single time; 1.5% to 2% belongs to the top ten. Whole-study findings and limits: An analysis was carried out later, and it reportedly showed fewer N-insertions in an Asian-associated ancestry cluster than the approximately 700-donor mean. There were some public TCRs occurring in many donors, but most TCR sequences were rare. The authors enumerated roughly 180 TCR beta chains as linked to cytomegalovirus.

The CDR3 spans 15 residues. The germline V gene has CDR1 SSHAT and CDR2 FNYEAQ (reference sequence). The material sequenced was PBMCs. V is TRBV7-7 and J is TRBJ2-3, with 9 bases that match TRBD1. The TCR was taken from a man in his forties in good health and CMV-seropositive. The DNA of the CDR3 is TGTGCTAGCAGCCTAGGGACAGGGCGAACAGATACGCAGTATTTT. This gives the protein CASSLGTGRTDTQYF.